The clone carrying this T cell receptor (beta chain) appeared many times. The length of the CDR3 is 15 residues. The germline gives CDR1 KGHDR, CDR2 SFDVKD. With V trimmed by 6 bases and J by 5 bases, 8 bases remained unmatched. The data originate from a study of T cell repertoires in cytomegalovirus infection. TCRdb redid the calling of the reads with MiXCR, one entry per CDR3 protein. The sample yields 200,000 to 250,000 distinct CDR3 sequences, 6% to 8% seen once. The specimen sequenced was PBMCs. The clonotype was recovered from a human donor in good health (CMV status not recorded). Some clones in this sample may be carry-over from other donors' samples. The gene calls are TRBV24-1 and TRBJ2-2; 7 nucleotides match TRBD1. This chain's CDR3 is CATSTSQGETGELFF. CDR3 nucleotides: TGTGCCACCAGTACTTCTCAGGGGGAGACCGGGGAGCTGTTTTTT.